The T cell receptor (beta chain) under discussion was sequenced for a study of sequential checkpoint blockade in melanoma. Study-level background: About two dozen patients had tumor biopsies before treatment and at week 13.

Method: immunoSEQ multiplex PCR; TCRdb's copy keeps in-frame clones and lacks some. The data contain some 100 clones, 19% of them singletons. The treatment here: randomized to nivolumab then ipilimumab (arm A) or the reverse (arm B). With 6 bases clipped from V and 4 bases from J, the junction kept 9 bases outside the gene matches. This CDR3 has 14 residues. Per germline, CDR1 SQVTM and CDR2 ANQGSEA. V usage is TRBV29-1 and J usage is TRBJ2-7; 10 bases align to TRBD2. The clonotype originates from a human donor with melanoma. The source material was tumor tissue (inferred from file names), sampled from a patient given nivolumab and ipilimumab in sequence. DNA for the CDR3: TGCAGCGTCGTTGCCCTAGCGGGAGCTTACGAGCAGTACTTC. This gives the protein CSVVALAGAYEQYF.